This T cell receptor beta chain is from a study of blood T cell repertoires in COVID-19. In the original analysis: Cell counts per sample came from amplifying reference gene primers. Assay: immunoSEQ multiplex PCR; the TCRdb copy retains only in-frame clones and omits some. V, J and clone size are those of that table, while D and trimming were read from the DNA. The sample carries about 170,000 clones, around 88% recorded once. V lost 3 bases, J lost 5 bases, and 16 bases stayed unmatched. From germline, CDR1 is SGDLS and CDR2 YYNGEE. CDR3 length equals 19 residues. This chain uses TRBV9 with TRBJ2-3, with 12 bases fitting TRBD2. This TCR came from a woman aged 70 to 79 who had recovered from COVID-19. Material for sequencing was peripheral blood. The CDR3 loop reads CASSAGRPSGRAGEDTQYF. CDR3 bases: TGTGCCAGCAGCGCAGGGCGTCCTAGCGGGAGGGCCGGGGAAGATACGCAGTATTTT. The whole variable domain, remainder taken from reference TRBV9 and TRBJ2-3, is DSGVTQTPKHLITATGQRVTLRCSPRSGDLSVYWYQQSLDQGLQFLIQYYNGEERAKGNILERFSAQQFPDLHSELNLSSLELGDSALYFCASSAGRPSGRAGEDTQYFGPGTRLTVL.